The T cell receptor (beta chain) under discussion was sequenced for a study of T cell repertoires in cytomegalovirus infection. Each CDR3 protein is one row after TCRdb ran MiXCR on the reads. The data contain 600,000 to 700,000 distinct CDR3 sequences, roughly 36% of them singletons. Per the germline V gene, CDR1 is SQVTM and CDR2 is ANQGSEA. This CDR3 is 16 amino acids long. V shed 0 bases and J shed 0 bases, with 12 bases lying between them. About this clonotype: Its matching antigen is unknown.

The source is a human donor in good health (CMV status not recorded). Some clones in this sample may be carry-over from other donors' samples. The chain employs TRBV29-1 and TRBJ2-1; D not certain. Sequencing used cultured PBMCs, obtained from culture after CMV antigen stimulation. CDR3 nucleotides: TGCAGCGTTGAAGATCGGTCTAGGAGCTCCTACAATGAGCAGTTCTTC. Its protein is CSVEDRSRSSYNEQFF.